A selection of T cell receptor beta chains follows, all from one sample in a study of blood T cell repertoires in COVID-19. The repertoire was sequenced with immunoSEQ multiplex PCR; TCRdb's copy has only in-frame clones and lacks some. The repertoire consists of approximately 220,000 clones, with approximately 81% occurring once and the leading ten covering about 10%. Sequenced material: peripheral blood. The receptors derive from a woman of 80 years or more with acute or convalescent COVID-19. Each CDR3 is given with its conserved first and last residue. Fields, in order: clone size, V gene, J gene, D gene, CDR3 DNA, CDR3 protein. The D gene is left open where the match is weak. The listing skips clone size in some rows; elsewhere it reads once, few, many or a size class.

abundance: -
v_gene: TRBV5-6
j_gene: TRBJ2-7
d_gene: -
CDR3nt: TGTGCCAGCAGCTTGGGACCGGGGAGCTCCTACGAGCAGTACTTC
CDR3aa: CASSLGPGSSYEQYF

abundance: -
v_gene: TRBV7-2
j_gene: TRBJ2-1
d_gene: -
CDR3nt: TGTGCCAGCAGCCGGGGCGGGGGCGGTAATGAGCAGTTCTTC
CDR3aa: CASSRGGGGNEQFF

abundance: -
v_gene: TRBV7-9
j_gene: TRBJ2-7
d_gene: TRBD2
CDR3nt: TGTGCCAGCAGCTCGCTAGCGGGAGACGGCGAGCAGTACTTC
CDR3aa: CASSSLAGDGEQYF

abundance: once
v_gene: TRBV14
j_gene: TRBJ1-2
d_gene: -
CDR3nt: TGTGCCAGCAGCCAAACAGGGTACTATGGCTACACCTTC
CDR3aa: CASSQTGYYGYTF

abundance: -
v_gene: TRBV2
j_gene: TRBJ1-1
d_gene: -
CDR3nt: TGTGCCAGCAGTGAATCGAGACAGAAGAACACTGAAGCTTTCTTT
CDR3aa: CASSESRQKNTEAFF

abundance: -
v_gene: TRBV5-1
j_gene: TRBJ2-1
d_gene: -
CDR3nt: TGCGCCAGCAGCGGACAGAGGGTTAGGTCCTACAATGAGCAGTTCTTC
CDR3aa: CASSGQRVRSYNEQFF

abundance: -
v_gene: TRBV5-1
j_gene: TRBJ2-7
d_gene: -
CDR3nt: TGCGCCAGCAGCTTGGAGCAGGGTAAGCCCAACGAGCAGTACTTC
CDR3aa: CASSLEQGKPNEQYF

abundance: -
v_gene: TRBV24-1
j_gene: TRBJ1-2
d_gene: -
CDR3nt: TGTGCCACCAGTGATAGTTGGGCAAACTATGGCTACACCTTC
CDR3aa: CATSDSWANYGYTF

abundance: -
v_gene: TRBV10-3
j_gene: TRBJ1-2
d_gene: TRBD1
CDR3nt: TGTGCCATCACCGCGGACAGGACTAACTATGGCTACACCTTC
CDR3aa: CAITADRTNYGYTF

abundance: -
v_gene: TRBV6-5
j_gene: TRBJ2-7
d_gene: -
CDR3nt: TGTGCCAGCGGCTGGGGAGCAGCTTCCTACGAGCAGTACTTC
CDR3aa: CASGWGAASYEQYF

abundance: few
v_gene: TRBV7-8
j_gene: TRBJ2-7
d_gene: -
CDR3nt: TGTGCCAGCAGCCTAGCCGGACAGACCCACGAGCAGTACTTC
CDR3aa: CASSLAGQTHEQYF

abundance: few
v_gene: TRBV5-1
j_gene: TRBJ1-2
d_gene: TRBD1
CDR3nt: TGCGCCAGCAGCTTGGGGCAGGGGGCCACTAACTATGGCTACACCTTC
CDR3aa: CASSLGQGATNYGYTF

abundance: few
v_gene: TRBV5-5
j_gene: TRBJ2-7
d_gene: TRBD1
CDR3nt: TGTGCCAGCAGCTTGTTCAGCCGGATTGGGACAGGGGGGGGCGAGCAGTACTTC
CDR3aa: CASSLFSRIGTGGGEQYF

abundance: few
v_gene: TRBV30
j_gene: TRBJ1-2
d_gene: TRBD1
CDR3nt: TGTGCCTGGACAGGGGGAGACTATGGCTACACCTTC
CDR3aa: CAWTGGDYGYTF

abundance: -
v_gene: TRBV30
j_gene: TRBJ2-7
d_gene: TRBD2
CDR3nt: TGTGCCTGGAGTGTACGGGGAGGGAGCTCCTACGAGCAGTACTTC
CDR3aa: CAWSVRGGSSYEQYF

abundance: -
v_gene: TRBV19
j_gene: TRBJ1-2
d_gene: -
CDR3nt: TGTGCCAGTAGTGTGCGGTTAGACTATGGCTACACCTTC
CDR3aa: CASSVRLDYGYTF

abundance: -
v_gene: TRBV11-2
j_gene: TRBJ1-2
d_gene: TRBD1
CDR3nt: TGTGCCAGCAGCTCGGGACAGGCCTTCTATGGCTACACCTTC
CDR3aa: CASSSGQAFYGYTF

abundance: -
v_gene: TRBV2
j_gene: TRBJ2-5
d_gene: -
CDR3nt: TGTGCCAGCAGTGAGCGGGAGACCCAGTACTTC
CDR3aa: CASSERETQYF

abundance: -
v_gene: TRBV19
j_gene: TRBJ2-7
d_gene: TRBD1
CDR3nt: TGTGCCAGTAGTGGTCTTGGACAGGTCACCTACGAGCAGTACTTC
CDR3aa: CASSGLGQVTYEQYF

abundance: once
v_gene: TRBV6-5
j_gene: TRBJ2-5
d_gene: TRBD2
CDR3nt: TGTGCCAGCAGTTATATTTACGGGGGGGCAGAGACCCAGTACTTC
CDR3aa: CASSYIYGGAETQYF

abundance: -
v_gene: TRBV30
j_gene: TRBJ1-2
d_gene: TRBD1
CDR3nt: TGTGCCTGGAGTGTATACACCACAACAGGGGCTCGGTATGGCTACACCTTC
CDR3aa: CAWSVYTTTGARYGYTF

abundance: -
v_gene: TRBV13
j_gene: TRBJ1-2
d_gene: TRBD1
CDR3nt: TGTGCCAGCAGCTCCGACAGGGTAGATGGCTACACCTTC
CDR3aa: CASSSDRVDGYTF

abundance: -
v_gene: TRBV6-6
j_gene: TRBJ1-2
d_gene: -
CDR3nt: TGTGCCAGCAGTTACTTGGGGCAGGTGGATAACTATGGCTACACCTTC
CDR3aa: CASSYLGQVDNYGYTF

abundance: -
v_gene: TRBV11-3
j_gene: TRBJ1-1
d_gene: TRBD1
CDR3nt: TGTGCCAGCGGTTACAGGGGGGAGTACACTGAAGCTTTCTTT
CDR3aa: CASGYRGEYTEAFF